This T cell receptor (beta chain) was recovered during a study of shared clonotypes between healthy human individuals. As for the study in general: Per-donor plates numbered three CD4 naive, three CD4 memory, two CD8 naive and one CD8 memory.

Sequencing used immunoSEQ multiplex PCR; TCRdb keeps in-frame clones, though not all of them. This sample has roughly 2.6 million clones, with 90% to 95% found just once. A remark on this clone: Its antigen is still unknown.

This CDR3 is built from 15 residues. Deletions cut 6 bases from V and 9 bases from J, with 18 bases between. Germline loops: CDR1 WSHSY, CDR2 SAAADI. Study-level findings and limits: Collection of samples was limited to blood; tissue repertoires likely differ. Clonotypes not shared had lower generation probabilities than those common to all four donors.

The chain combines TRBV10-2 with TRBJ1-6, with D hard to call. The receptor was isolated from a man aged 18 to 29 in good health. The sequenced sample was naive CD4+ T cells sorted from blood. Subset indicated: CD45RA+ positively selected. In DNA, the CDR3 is TGCGCCAGCAGCGACAAAGTCACGGCTCGTTCACCCCTCCACTTT. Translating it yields CASSDKVTARSPLHF.